This T cell receptor beta chain was observed in a study of cytomegalovirus exposure and HLA in healthy donors. Trimming at V came to 0 bases and at J to 7 bases, leaving 0 bases not matched to a gene. Germline assignment: CDR1 SGHRS and CDR2 YFSETQ. The CDR3 is made up of 13 amino acids. Study observations and caveats: About 90% or about 30% of the time was how often most TCR beta V segments were productive, according to an earlier analysis. Sequencing artifact likely explains a cluster of highly shared sequence variants. Clonal expansion, a later analysis showed, was greater in HLA-associated TCR beta chains than in equally common others.

Primers for the PCR totalled 60 Vbeta and 13 Jbeta. Produced via immunoSEQ multiplex PCR; TCRdb's table is partial and in-frame only. The top ten hold around 5% of the sample, which has roughly 170,000 clones, roughly four fifths seen once. Worth noting for this clone: Its cognate antigen is unknown.

The chain employs TRBV5-1 and TRBJ1-5; TRBD1 agrees at 8 bases. The sample consisted of PBMCs. This receptor was obtained from a man aged 18 to 35 in good health and CMV-seronegative. The CDR3 DNA reads TGCGCCAGCAGCTTGGACAGGGGGCAGCCCCAGCATTTT. Translated, it gives CASSLDRGQPQHF.